The 26 T cell receptor beta chains below come from one sample, sequenced in a study of blood T cell repertoires in COVID-19. Clones were sequenced by immunoSEQ multiplex PCR, and TCRdb holds only the in-frame ones, with some missing. The data show approximately 54,000 clones, with roughly 76% seen just once and 5.3% held by the top ten. Sequenced: peripheral blood. The source of these receptors is a woman in her sixties with acute or convalescent COVID-19.

This clone showed up just a few times. V is TRBV2 and J is TRBJ1-4, with 10 bases identical to TRBD1. The J segment lost 5 bases and the V segment lost 5 bases, leaving 2 bases of the junction unmatched. Germline CDR1 reads SNHLY; CDR2 reads FYNNEI. The length of the CDR3 is 14 residues. The CDR3 DNA sequence: TGTGCCAGCAGTCCGACAGGGGGCAATGAAAAACTGTTTTTT. Amino acids: CASSPTGGNEKLFF.

This clone qualifies as medium-sized. The gene calls are TRBV10-2 and TRBJ2-1; TRBD2 might be the D (6 bases). The CDR3 extends over 11 amino acids. V was shortened by 8 bases and J by 6 bases, with 8 bases between the two germline ends. The germline V gene encodes CDR1 WSHSY and CDR2 SAAADI. CDR3 sequence: CASLGGNEQFF. The CDR3 DNA reads TGCGCCAGCTTGGGAGGCAATGAGCAGTTCTTC.

The rearrangement joins TRBV5-5 to TRBJ1-3; a weak D match, TRBD1 (5 bases). This CDR3 has 12 residues. V lost 9 bases, J lost 2 bases, and 9 bases lay in between. The germline CDR1 and CDR2 sequences are SGHKS and YYEKEE (reference sequence). The CDR3 nucleotides are TGTGCCACCGGGGGGGCTGGAAACACCATATATTTT. It codes for CATGGAGNTIYF.

Here the CDR3 reads CASSIVEDSGTYEQYF. The CDR3 DNA reads TGTGCCAGTAGTATAGTAGAAGACTCCGGTACCTACGAGCAGTACTTC. This rearrangement joins TRBV19 to TRBJ2-7; no clear D. The length of the CDR3 is 16 residues. Deletions cut 1 base from V and 2 bases from J, with 15 bases between. Per germline, CDR1 LNHDA and CDR2 SQIVND (reference sequence).

This chain joins TRBV18 and TRBJ2-1; TRBD2 matches 14 bases. Per germline, CDR1 KGHSH and CDR2 LQKENI. The J segment lost 0 bases and the V segment lost 3 bases, leaving 7 bases of the junction unmatched. The CDR3 has 19 amino acids. The DNA of the CDR3 is TGTGCCAGCTCACCCCGACTAGCGGGAGGGGAGAGCTCCTACAATGAGCAGTTCTTC. This codes for CASSPRLAGGESSYNEQFF. Full variable domain (outside the CDR3, taken from reference TRBV18 and TRBJ2-1): NAGVMQNPRHLVRRRGQEARLRCSPMKGHSHVYWYRQLPEEGLKFMVYLQKENIIDESGMPKERFSAEFPKEGPSILRIQQVVRGDSAAYFCASSPRLAGGESSYNEQFFGPGTRLTVL.

The chain joins TRBV24-1 to TRBJ1-2; unclear D gene. With 9 bases removed from V and 8 bases from J, the gap between germline ends came to 18 bases. The CDR3 covers 13 residues. CDR1 is KGHDR and CDR2 is SFDVKD in the germline V gene. This chain's CDR3 is CATRPNTDSGYTF. CDR3 sequence (DNA): TGTGCCACCCGTCCGAATACGGACTCGGGCTACACCTTC.

This clone was counted only a few times. The rearrangement joins TRBV5-1 to TRBJ2-6, with D unresolved. Per the germline V gene, CDR1 is SGHRS and CDR2 is YFSETQ. This CDR3 is 17 amino acids long. With 0 bases removed from V and 0 bases from J, the gap between germline ends came to 10 bases. This CDR3 reads CASSLVGGSSGANVLTF. The CDR3 DNA follows: TGCGCCAGCAGCTTGGTCGGCGGAAGCTCTGGGGCCAACGTCCTGACTTTC.

This clone has only a few counts. The rearrangement uses TRBV28 and TRBJ1-4, with TRBD1 matching over 7 bases. The CDR3 has 15 amino acids. V dropped 5 bases and J dropped 8; count of bases not matched to a gene: 11. CDR1 is MDHEN and CDR2 is SYDVKM in the germline V gene. This CDR3 is CASSLLTGSGEKLFF. CDR3 DNA sequence: TGTGCCAGCAGTCTGTTGACAGGGTCAGGGGAAAAACTGTTTTTT.

The chain is built from TRBV19 and TRBJ2-7; 7 bases are a match to TRBD1. V was pared by 3 bases and J by 3 bases, with 5 bases of the junction left unmatched. In germline, CDR1 is LNHDA, CDR2 SQIVND (reference sequence). This CDR3 spans 14 amino acids. The CDR3 bases are TGTGCCAGTAGTATCCGGGACAGCCTCTACGAGCAGTACTTC. Translating gives CASSIRDSLYEQYF. The full variable domain, with the rest looked up from reference TRBV19 and TRBJ2-7, is DGGITQSPKYLFRKEGQNVTLSCEQNLNHDAMYWYRQDPGQGLRLIYYSQIVNDFQKGDIAEGYSVSREKKESFPLTVTSAQKNPTAFYLCASSIRDSLYEQYFGPGTRLTVT.

V and J are TRBV7-2 and TRBJ2-7; tentatively, D is TRBD2 (5 bases). Trimming cost V 3 bases and J 5 bases, with 11 bases left between them. The germline V gene encodes CDR1 SGHTA and CDR2 FQGNSA. The CDR3 sequence is 13 residues long. CDR3 sequence (DNA): TGTGCCAGCAGCTTCGTGGGAGTTCACGAGCAGTACTTC. Its translation is CASSFVGVHEQYF.

The chain has TRBV7-8 and TRBJ1-1; D is possibly TRBD1 (5 bases). The CDR3 spans 18 residues. Germline V gene data show CDR1 as SGHVS and CDR2 as FQNEAQ. V was shortened by 4 bases and J by 5 bases, with 26 bases between the two germline ends. CDR3 nucleotide sequence: TGTGCCAGCAGCTCTCCCCTTTTAGTGGGGCAGGGAGGAACTGAAGCTTTCTTT. Translation: CASSSPLLVGQGGTEAFF.

The chain joins TRBV7-8 to TRBJ2-7; D perhaps matches TRBD2 (5 bases). Germline V CDR1 and CDR2: SGHVS, FQNEAQ. The V end lost 5 bases, the J end lost 5 bases, and 16 bases lay between the germline ends. The CDR3 totals 14 residues. DNA of the CDR3: TGTGCCAGCAGCCTGGACTCCGTTGGGAACGAGCAGTACTTC. It translates to CASSLDSVGNEQYF.

The J gene is TRBJ2-1, the V gene TRBV7-2; D ambiguous. CDR1 is SGHTA, CDR2 FQGNSA, per germline. V gave up 5 bases and J gave up 8 bases, with 19 bases separating them. The length of the CDR3 is 15 residues. CDR3 bases: TGTGCCAGCAGCGAAAAGCTAGGTATGTTCCATGAGCAGTTCTTC. Amino acid sequence: CASSEKLGMFHEQFF.

This clone was observed a few times. The J gene is TRBJ1-5, the V gene TRBV19, with D possibly being TRBD1 (6 bases). CDR1 is LNHDA and CDR2 is SQIVND in the germline V gene (reference sequence). The V gene lost 8 bases and the J gene lost 0 bases, with 11 bases spanning the gap. The CDR3 is made up of 14 amino acids. The CDR3 region has the DNA TGTGCCAGTTCACAGGGCGATAGCAATCAGCCCCAGCATTTT. Encoded protein: CASSQGDSNQPQHF. Complete variable domain (other parts from reference TRBV19 and TRBJ1-5): DGGITQSPKYLFRKEGQNVTLSCEQNLNHDAMYWYRQDPGQGLRLIYYSQIVNDFQKGDIAEGYSVSREKKESFPLTVTSAQKNPTAFYLCASSQGDSNQPQHFGDGTRLSIL.

The rearrangement joins TRBV18 to TRBJ1-4; TRBD1 is a possible D gene (5 bases). The CDR3 runs to 15 residues. Germline CDR1 and CDR2: KGHSH and LQKENI. V lost 4 bases to trimming and J lost 8 bases, with 17 bases between them. CDR3 sequence (DNA): TGTGCCAGCTCACGGGCCAGGGATGATCGAGAAAAACTGTTTTTT. This gives the protein CASSRARDDREKLFF.

This clone has a single count. This chain links TRBV7-9 with TRBJ1-6; D perhaps matches TRBD1 (6 bases). Germline values: CDR1 SEHNR, CDR2 FQNEAQ (reference sequence). The CDR3 extends over 18 amino acids. V was cut by 3 bases and J by 6 bases, with 21 bases left in between. DNA of the CDR3: TGTGCCAGCAGCTTTGAGGGGACACTAACTGAGGGTAATTCACCCCTCCACTTT. Its protein product is CASSFEGTLTEGNSPLHF.

This clone was seen a few times. The chain employs TRBV6-5 and TRBJ1-3; D possibly corresponds to TRBD1 (5 bases). This CDR3 is built from 14 residues. The germline V gene encodes CDR1 MNHEY and CDR2 SVGAGI. V lost 7 bases and J 4 bases, leaving 14 bases between the germline ends. The CDR3 here is CASNSQGFGNTIYF. The CDR3 bases are TGTGCCAGCAATTCCCAGGGTTTCGGAAACACCATATATTTT.

This clone was picked up one time. The chain links TRBV6-1 to TRBJ2-3; D perhaps matches TRBD2 (6 bases). V dropped 3 bases and J dropped 0 bases, with 10 bases sitting between them. CDR3 size: 15 residues. Per germline, CDR1 MNHNS and CDR2 SASEGT. CDR3 in DNA: TGTGCCAGCAGTGATCGCGGAGGGAGCACAGATACGCAGTATTTT. Amino acid sequence: CASSDRGGSTDTQYF.

V is TRBV4-1 and J is TRBJ1-1, with 9 bases lining up with TRBD1. CDR3 size: 14 residues. J was trimmed by 5 bases and V by 1 base; bases with no gene match: 2. CDR1 and CDR2 (germline): MGHRA, YSYEKL. CDR3 protein: CASSQADRGTEAFF. The DNA of the CDR3 is TGCGCCAGCAGCCAAGCGGACAGGGGAACTGAAGCTTTCTTT.

CDR3 region: CASSPLSRSSGNTIYF. The DNA for the CDR3 is TGTGCCAGCTCACCTCTCTCCCGGTCGTCTGGAAACACCATATATTTT. The chain combines TRBV18 with TRBJ1-3; D is unresolved. Germline loops: CDR1 KGHSH, CDR2 LQKENI. V was pared by 3 bases and J by 1 base, with 13 bases between. This CDR3 has 16 amino acids.

The J gene is TRBJ2-7, the V gene TRBV7-2; maybe TRBD1 (6 bases). Trimming took 2 bases from V and 0 from J, leaving 11 bases between them. The germline CDR1 and CDR2 sequences are SGHTA and FQGNSA. The CDR3 is made up of 15 amino acids. This CDR3 is CASSLPQGSSYEQYF. The CDR3 coding sequence is TGTGCCAGCAGCTTACCCCAGGGGAGCTCCTACGAGCAGTACTTC. Combining the CDR3 with reference TRBV7-2 and TRBJ2-7 gives the whole variable domain GAGVSQSPSNKVTEKGKDVELRCDPISGHTALYWYRQSLGQGLEFLIYFQGNSAPDKSGLPSDRFSAERTGGSVSTLTIQRTQQEDSAVYLCASSLPQGSSYEQYFGPGTRLTVT.

The chain employs TRBV7-9 and TRBJ2-7, with D possibly being TRBD1 (6 bases). The germline V gene encodes CDR1 SEHNR and CDR2 FQNEAQ (reference sequence). The ends were cut back, 4 bases at V and 3 bases at J, with 10 bases in the middle. The CDR3 runs to 13 residues. The CDR3 DNA follows: TGTGCCAGCAGCTCGAGGACAGTCTACGAGCAGTACTTC. It encodes CASSSRTVYEQYF.

V gene TRBV27 combines with J gene TRBJ1-6; 7 bases are a match to TRBD1. The CDR3 runs 17 residues. CDR1 MNHEY and CDR2 SMNVEV come from the germline V gene (reference sequence). V was pared by 5 bases and J by 0 bases, with 7 bases of the junction left unmatched. The CDR3 region has the DNA TGTGCCAGCAGTGTCCGGGACAGAAGCTCCTATAATTCACCCCTCCACTTT. It yields the protein CASSVRDRSSYNSPLHF.

Remarks on this clone: The conserved phenylalanine or tryptophan normally closing the CDR3 is absent here, so this likely arose from a read error. The DNA is left out, because the CDR3 cannot be placed on it with certainty; the CDR3 is given as TCRdb lists it. The genes are TRBV9 and TRBJ1-4; the table's D call TRBD1 went unverified against the DNA. The germline CDR1 and CDR2 sequences are SGDLS and YYNGEE. The CDR3 spans 12 residues, counting both ends. CDR3 sequence: CASSVESGISSS.

In DNA form, the CDR3 reads TGCGCCAGCAGCTATTCCGAGGGAACTGAAGCTTTCTTT. Its translation: CASSYSEGTEAFF. The rearrangement uses TRBV5-1 and TRBJ1-1; D is undetermined. Looked up from germline, CDR1 is SGHRS and CDR2 is YFSETQ. V dropped 3 bases and J dropped 5 bases, with 11 bases sitting between them. The CDR3 spans 13 residues.

The chain has TRBV7-2 and TRBJ1-1, with D maybe TRBD1 (6 bases). Trimming took 5 bases from V and 1 from J, leaving 8 bases between them. This CDR3 has 13 residues. Germline CDR1 SGHTA, CDR2 FQGNSA. CDR3 coding DNA: TGTGCCAGCAGCCAGGGACAGAACACTGAAGCTTTCTTT. Translation gives CASSQGQNTEAFF.